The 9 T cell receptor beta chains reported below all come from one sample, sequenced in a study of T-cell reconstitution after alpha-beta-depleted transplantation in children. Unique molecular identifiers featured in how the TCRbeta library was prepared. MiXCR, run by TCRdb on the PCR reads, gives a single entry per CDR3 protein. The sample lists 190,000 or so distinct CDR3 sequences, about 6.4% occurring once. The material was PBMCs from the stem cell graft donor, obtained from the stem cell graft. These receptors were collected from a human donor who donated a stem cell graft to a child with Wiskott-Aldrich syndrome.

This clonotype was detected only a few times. The CDR3 region is CASSLESYPGQGVGNTIYF. Here the CDR3 DNA reads TGTGCCAGCAGCTTAGAGAGCTACCCGGGACAGGGGGTTGGAAACACCATATATTTT. The V gene is TRBV11-2, the J gene TRBJ1-3, with 11 bases matching TRBD1. This CDR3 comprises 19 residues. The V gene end was trimmed by 0 bases and the J gene end by 3 bases; junction bases not matched to a gene: 10. Germline values: CDR1 SGHAT, CDR2 FQNNGV.

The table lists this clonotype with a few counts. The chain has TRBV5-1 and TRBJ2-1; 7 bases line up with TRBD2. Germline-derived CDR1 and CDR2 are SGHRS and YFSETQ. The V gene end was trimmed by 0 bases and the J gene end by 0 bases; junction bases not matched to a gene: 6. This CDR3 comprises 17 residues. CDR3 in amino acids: CASSLERGDPSYNEQFF. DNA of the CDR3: TGCGCCAGCAGCTTGGAGCGGGGCGACCCCTCCTACAATGAGCAGTTCTTC.

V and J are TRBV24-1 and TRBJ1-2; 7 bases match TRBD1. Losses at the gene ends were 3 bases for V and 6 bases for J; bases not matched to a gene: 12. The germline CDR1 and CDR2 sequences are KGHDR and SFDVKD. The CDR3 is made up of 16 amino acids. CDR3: CATSDPTAGGLNGYTF. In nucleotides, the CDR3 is TGTGCCACCAGTGATCCGACCGCAGGGGGTCTCAATGGCTACACCTTC.

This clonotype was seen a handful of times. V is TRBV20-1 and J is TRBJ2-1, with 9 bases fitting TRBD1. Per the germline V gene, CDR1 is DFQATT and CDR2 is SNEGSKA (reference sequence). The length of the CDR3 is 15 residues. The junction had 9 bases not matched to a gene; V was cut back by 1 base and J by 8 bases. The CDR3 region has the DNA TGCAGTGCTAGAGTTTTGGGACAGGGTAAATATGAGCAGTTCTTC. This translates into CSARVLGQGKYEQFF.

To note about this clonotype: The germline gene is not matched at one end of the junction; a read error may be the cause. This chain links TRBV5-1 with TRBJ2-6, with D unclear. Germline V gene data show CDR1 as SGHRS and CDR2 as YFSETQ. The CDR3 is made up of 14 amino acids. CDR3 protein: CASRLGSGANVLTF. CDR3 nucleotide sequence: TGCGCCAGCAGATTGGGCTCTGGGGCCAACGTCCTGACTTTC.

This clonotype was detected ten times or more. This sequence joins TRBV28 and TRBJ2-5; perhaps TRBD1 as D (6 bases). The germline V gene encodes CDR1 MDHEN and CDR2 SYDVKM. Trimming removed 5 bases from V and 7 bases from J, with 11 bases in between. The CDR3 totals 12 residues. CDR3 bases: TGTGCCAGCAGTACACAGGGTTGGACCCAGTACTTC. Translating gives CASSTQGWTQYF.

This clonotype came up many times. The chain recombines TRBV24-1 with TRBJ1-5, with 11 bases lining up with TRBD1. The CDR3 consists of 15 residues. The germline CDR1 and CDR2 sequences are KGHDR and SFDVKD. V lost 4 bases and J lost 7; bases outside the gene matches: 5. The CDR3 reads CATSDPGQGDQPQHF. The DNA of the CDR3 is TGTGCCACCAGTGACCCGGGACAGGGGGACCAGCCCCAGCATTTT.

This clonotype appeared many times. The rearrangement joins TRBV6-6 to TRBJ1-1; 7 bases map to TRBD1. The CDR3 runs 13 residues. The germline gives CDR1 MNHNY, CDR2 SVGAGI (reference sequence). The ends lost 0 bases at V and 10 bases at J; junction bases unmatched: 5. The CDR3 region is CASSYSEQGRAFF. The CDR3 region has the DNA TGTGCCAGCAGTTACTCCGAACAGGGGAGAGCTTTCTTT.

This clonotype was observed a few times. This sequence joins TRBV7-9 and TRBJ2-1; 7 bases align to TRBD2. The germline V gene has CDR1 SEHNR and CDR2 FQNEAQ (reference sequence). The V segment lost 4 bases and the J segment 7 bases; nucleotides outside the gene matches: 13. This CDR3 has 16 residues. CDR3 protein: CASSWKGRGFSNEQFF. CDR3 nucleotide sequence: TGTGCCAGCAGCTGGAAGGGGCGGGGGTTTTCGAATGAGCAGTTCTTC.